This passage covers 13 T cell receptor beta chains from one sample sequenced in a study of blood T cell repertoires in COVID-19. Produced via immunoSEQ multiplex PCR; TCRdb's table is partial and in-frame only. The table has approximately 90,000 clones, approximately 91% seen once; the top ten hold approximately 3.1%. Sequences were obtained from peripheral blood. Receptors were obtained from a woman aged 70-85 years with acute or convalescent COVID-19.

The chain has TRBV11-2 and TRBJ2-6; possibly TRBD1 for D (5 bases). The CDR3 length is 15 residues. V lost 6 bases to trimming and J lost 7 bases, with 16 bases between them. In germline, CDR1 is SGHAT, CDR2 FQNNGV. CDR3 nucleotide sequence: TGTGCCAGCAGTCGGACATACTCCTTAGCCAACGTCCTGACTTTC. Its protein is CASSRTYSLANVLTF.

The rearrangement joins TRBV5-1 to TRBJ2-2; TRBD1 aligns across 8 bases. Trimming at V came to 5 bases and at J to 0 bases, leaving 6 bases not matched to a gene. The CDR3 has 16 residues. From germline, CDR1 is SGHRS and CDR2 YFSETQ. CDR3 sequence: CASSRQGATNTGELFF. The CDR3 DNA is TGCGCCAGCAGTCGTCAGGGGGCCACGAACACCGGGGAGCTGTTTTTT.

The chain has TRBV3-1 (or the pseudogene TRBV3-2) and TRBJ2-2; 8 bases align to TRBD2. Germline CDR1 LGHDT, CDR2 YNNKEL (reference sequence). The CDR3 runs 14 residues. V trimming: 5 bases; J trimming: 4 bases; junction bases outside the gene matches: 3. The CDR3 coding sequence is TGTGCCAGCAGCGGGACTAGTGGCACCGGGGAGCTGTTTTTT. This gives the protein CASSGTSGTGELFF.

The chain is built from TRBV28 and TRBJ2-1; 9 nucleotides match TRBD2. Trimming cost V 3 bases and J 0 bases; bases outside gene matches: 3. The CDR3 is 16 amino acids. The germline gives CDR1 MDHEN, CDR2 SYDVKM. The CDR3 loop is CASSLRAGGSYNEQFF. CDR3 coding DNA: TGTGCCAGCAGTTTGCGAGCGGGGGGCTCCTACAATGAGCAGTTCTTC.

The J gene is TRBJ1-5, the V gene TRBV12-3 or TRBV12-4; possibly TRBD1 for D (5 bases). Trimming cost V 4 bases and J 5 bases, with 6 bases left between them. The CDR3 is 12 amino acids. CDR3 protein: CASSWGDQPQHF. The CDR3 DNA reads as TGTGCCAGCAGTTGGGGGGATCAGCCCCAGCATTTT.

The chain recombines TRBV11-2 with TRBJ2-1; 12 bases map to TRBD2. Germline V CDR1 and CDR2: SGHAT, FQNNGV. The CDR3 sequence is 15 residues long. V was clipped by 2 bases and J by 9 bases; unmatched bases: 5. The CDR3 DNA reads TGTGCCAGCAGCTTACTAGCGGGGGGGCAAGGTGAGCAGTTCTTC. Translated, it gives CASSLLAGGQGEQFF.

This chain uses TRBV9 with TRBJ2-7, with a possible D match to TRBD1 (5 bases). Germline CDR1 SGDLS, CDR2 YYNGEE. The CDR3 loop spans 14 amino acids. Trimming cost V 0 bases and J 5 bases, with 12 bases left between them. The CDR3 bases are TGTGCCAGCAGCGTAGAGGGGTTTGACAACGAGCAGTACTTC. Amino acid sequence: CASSVEGFDNEQYF.

The gene calls are TRBV30 and TRBJ1-2; 9 nucleotides match TRBD1. Germline CDR1 and CDR2: GTSNPN and SVGIG (reference sequence). The CDR3 totals 14 residues. Losses at the gene ends were 3 bases for V and 2 bases for J; bases not matched to a gene: 4. The CDR3 DNA sequence: TGTGCCTGGAGCGAGGACAGGGGAAACTATGGCTACACCTTC. As protein: CAWSEDRGNYGYTF.

The chain combines TRBV30 with TRBJ1-1; 7 nucleotides agree with TRBD1. CDR3 size: 14 residues. The germline CDR1 and CDR2 sequences are GTSNPN and SVGIG (reference sequence). Trimming at V came to 4 bases and at J to 0 bases, leaving 5 bases not matched to a gene. The CDR3 region is CAWTRQGVNTEAFF. In DNA form, the CDR3 reads TGTGCCTGGACCAGACAGGGAGTGAACACTGAAGCTTTCTTT. Full variable domain (outside the CDR3, taken from reference TRBV30 and TRBJ1-1): SQTIHQWPATLVQPVGSPLSLECTVEGTSNPNLYWYRQAAGRGLQLLFYSVGIGQISSEVPQNLSASRPQDRQFILSSKKLLLSDSGFYLCAWTRQGVNTEAFFGQGTRLTVV.

V gene TRBV18 combines with J gene TRBJ2-7, with TRBD1 matching 8 bases. The CDR3 runs 19 residues. Germline values: CDR1 KGHSH, CDR2 LQKENI. The V segment lost 6 bases and the J segment 2 bases; nucleotides outside the gene matches: 21. DNA of the CDR3: TGTGCCAGCTCTCCAAAACCTTCCGGCGGGGACAGGTCGCCCTACGAGCAGTACTTC. Its translation is CASSPKPSGGDRSPYEQYF. Full variable domain (rest looked up from reference TRBV18 and TRBJ2-7): NAGVMQNPRHLVRRRGQEARLRCSPMKGHSHVYWYRQLPEEGLKFMVYLQKENIIDESGMPKERFSAEFPKEGPSILRIQQVVRGDSAAYFCASSPKPSGGDRSPYEQYFGPGTRLTVT.

The chain recombines TRBV6-5 with TRBJ1-2, with D possibly being TRBD1 (5 bases). Germline CDR1 and CDR2: MNHEY and SVGAGI. Trimming left V 6 bases short and J 7 bases short, with 15 bases between. CDR3 size: 13 residues. The CDR3 is CASRVGGEFGYTF. In nucleotides, the CDR3 is TGTGCCAGCAGGGTTGGGGGGGAATTTGGCTACACCTTC.

CDR3 sequence reads: CASSLFRGGNNEQFF. CDR3 coding DNA: TGTGCCAGCAGTTTATTCCGGGGGGGTAACAATGAGCAGTTCTTC. The chain recombines TRBV28 with TRBJ2-1; 8 bases map to TRBD2. The length of the CDR3 is 15 residues. V lost 1 base to trimming and J lost 5 bases; unmatched junction nucleotides: 4. Germline CDR1 is MDHEN and CDR2 is SYDVKM.

This clone has just one count. The V call is TRBV28, the J call TRBJ1-1, with TRBD1 matching over 7 bases. This CDR3 contains 16 residues. Germline V gene data show CDR1 as MDHEN and CDR2 as SYDVKM. Trimming took 5 bases from V and 6 from J; bases not matched to a gene: 15. CDR3 region: CASSPTGRAFAAEAFF. CDR3 in DNA: TGTGCCAGCAGTCCGACAGGGCGTGCATTTGCCGCTGAAGCTTTCTTT.